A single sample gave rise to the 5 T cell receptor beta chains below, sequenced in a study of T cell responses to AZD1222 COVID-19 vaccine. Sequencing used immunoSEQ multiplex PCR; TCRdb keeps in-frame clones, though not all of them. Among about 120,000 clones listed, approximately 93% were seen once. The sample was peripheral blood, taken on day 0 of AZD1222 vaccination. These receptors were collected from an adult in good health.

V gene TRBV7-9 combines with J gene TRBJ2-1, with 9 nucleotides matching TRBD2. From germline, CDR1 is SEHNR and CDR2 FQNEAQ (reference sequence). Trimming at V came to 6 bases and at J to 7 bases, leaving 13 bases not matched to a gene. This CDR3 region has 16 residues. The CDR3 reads CASSKGTGLAKNEQFF. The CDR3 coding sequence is TGTGCCAGCAGTAAAGGGACGGGACTAGCAAAAAATGAGCAGTTCTTC.

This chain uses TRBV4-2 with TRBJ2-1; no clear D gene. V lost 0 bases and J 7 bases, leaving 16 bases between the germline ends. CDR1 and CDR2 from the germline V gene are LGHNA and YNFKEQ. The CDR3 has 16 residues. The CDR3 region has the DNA TGTGCCAGCAGCCAAGACGCCTCCGCCTATGGGAATGAGCAGTTCTTC. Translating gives CASSQDASAYGNEQFF.

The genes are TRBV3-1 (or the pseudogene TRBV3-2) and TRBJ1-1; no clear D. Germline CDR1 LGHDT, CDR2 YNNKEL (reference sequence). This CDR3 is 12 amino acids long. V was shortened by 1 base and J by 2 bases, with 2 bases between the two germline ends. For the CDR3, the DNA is TGTGCCAGCAGCCAAGCAAACACTGAAGCTTTCTTT. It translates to CASSQANTEAFF.

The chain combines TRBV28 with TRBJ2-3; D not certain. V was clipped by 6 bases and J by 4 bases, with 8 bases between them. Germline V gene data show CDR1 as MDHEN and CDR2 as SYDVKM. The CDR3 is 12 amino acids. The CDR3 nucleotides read TGTGCCAGCAGGGAGCTTGCAGATACGCAGTATTTT. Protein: CASRELADTQYF.

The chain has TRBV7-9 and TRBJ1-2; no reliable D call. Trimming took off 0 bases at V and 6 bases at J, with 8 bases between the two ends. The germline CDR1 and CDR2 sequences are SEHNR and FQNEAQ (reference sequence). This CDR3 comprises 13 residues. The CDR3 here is CASSLALGNGYTF. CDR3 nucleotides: TGTGCCAGCAGCTTAGCGTTGGGGAATGGCTACACCTTC.